The TCR beta chain described here comes from a study of regulatory T cells in long-lasting Graves disease. The CDR3 contains 15 residues. Germline CDR1 reads SGHTA; CDR2 reads FQGNSA. V was trimmed by 5 bases and J by 0 bases, leaving 11 bases between them. Whole-study findings and limits: Persistent disease favored TRBV28, TRBJ1-2 and TRBJ2-5. Peripheral blood alone, not thyroid tissue, underwent study.

The authors built TCR beta libraries using iRepertoire HTBI primers and Arm-PCR of CDR3 regions. Using its own MiXCR run on the multiplex PCR reads, TCRdb lists one record per CDR3 protein. The table records approximately 210,000 distinct CDR3 sequences, 15% to 20% of them present only once. This clonotype has ten or more counts. What it binds is not known. Time point described: newly diagnosed GD, antithyroid drugs for less than 3 months. PBMC RNA served as the TCR library source. The input for sequencing was peripheral blood mononuclear cells (PBMCs), taken at new diagnosis, from a patient treated with antithyroid drugs. This sequence joins TRBV7-2 and TRBJ2-1; no clear D gene. This clonotype originated in a female donor with Graves disease. The CDR3 here is CASSPIIASYNEQFF. The DNA for the CDR3 is TGTGCCAGCAGCCCAATCATAGCCTCCTACAATGAGCAGTTCTTC. Combining the CDR3 with reference TRBV7-2 and TRBJ2-1 gives the whole variable domain GAGVSQSPSNKVTEKGKDVELRCDPISGHTALYWYRQSLGQGLEFLIYFQGNSAPDKSGLPSDRFSAERTGGSVSTLTIQRTQQEDSAVYLCASSPIIASYNEQFFGPGTRLTVL.